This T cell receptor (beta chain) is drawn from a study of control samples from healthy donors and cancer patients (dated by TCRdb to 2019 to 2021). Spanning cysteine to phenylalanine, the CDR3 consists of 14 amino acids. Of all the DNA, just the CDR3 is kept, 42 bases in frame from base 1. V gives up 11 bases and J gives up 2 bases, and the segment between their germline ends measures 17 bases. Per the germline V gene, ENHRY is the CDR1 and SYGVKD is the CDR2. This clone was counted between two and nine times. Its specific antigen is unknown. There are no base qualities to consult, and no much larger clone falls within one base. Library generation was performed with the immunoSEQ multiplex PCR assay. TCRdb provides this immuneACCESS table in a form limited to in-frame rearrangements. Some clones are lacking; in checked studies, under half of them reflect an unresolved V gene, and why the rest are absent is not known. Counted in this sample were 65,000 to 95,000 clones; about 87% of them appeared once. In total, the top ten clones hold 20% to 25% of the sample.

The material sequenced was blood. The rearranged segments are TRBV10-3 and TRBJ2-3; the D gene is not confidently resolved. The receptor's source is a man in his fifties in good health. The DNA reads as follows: TGTGCCTCCAGTGAACTGAGGCCCACAGATACGCAGTATTTT. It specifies CASSELRPTDTQYF.